These T cell receptor beta chains were read from a single sample in a study of T-cell reconstitution after alpha-beta-depleted transplantation in children. TCRdb re-derived calls from the PCR reads in MiXCR, one entry per CDR3 protein. The data contain 150,000 to 250,000 distinct CDR3 sequences, about 15% of them singletons. Sequenced material: PBMCs from the stem cell graft donor, taken from the stem cell graft. These receptors were obtained from a human donor who donated a stem cell graft to a child with acute lymphoblastic leukemia. Each CDR3 is given with its conserved first and last residue. D genes are given only for firm matches. The size entry is marked missing in some rows and otherwise reads once, few, many or a size class.

j_gene,abundance,d_gene,len,v_gene,CDR3nt,CDR3aa
TRBJ1-1,.,.,13,TRBV29-1,TGCAGCGTTGAAGTGGGGGATGGAACTGAAGCTTTCTTT,CSVEVGDGTEAFF
TRBJ2-3,many,TRBD2,14,TRBV29-1,TGCAGCGTTCCAGCGGGAGTCAGGAAGGATACGCAGTATTTT,CSVPAGVRKDTQYF
TRBJ2-7,many,.,20,TRBV12-3/TRBV12-4,TGTGCCAGCAGTTTACACCGGAGGGGTATCGTTCGGCACTTCTCCTACGAGCAGTACTTC,CASSLHRRGIVRHFSYEQYF
TRBJ1-1,many,.,14,TRBV29-1,TGCAGCGTAAACCGGGACGGATTCAACACTGAAGCTTTCTTT,CSVNRDGFNTEAFF
TRBJ2-4,.,.,14,TRBV20-1,TGCAGTGCTAGAGATCCAGGGTTTTTGGACATTCAGTACTTC,CSARDPGFLDIQYF
TRBJ1-1,few,.,17,TRBV5-1,TGCGCCAGCAGCTTGGTCGGCGGGGGGGGGTGGAACACTGAAGCTTTCTTT,CASSLVGGGGWNTEAFF
TRBJ2-4,few,TRBD2,15,TRBV27,TGTGCCAGCAGTTTCGGACTAGCGGGAAGAAACATTCAGTACTTC,CASSFGLAGRNIQYF
TRBJ1-5,many,.,13,TRBV6-6,TGTGCCAGCAGACTACAGGCGGCTCAGCCCCAGCATTTT,CASRLQAAQPQHF
TRBJ2-7,few,.,14,TRBV7-9,TGTGCCAGCAGCTCCAGGACCAGAAACTACGAGCAGTACTTC,CASSSRTRNYEQYF
TRBJ1-2,.,TRBD1,15,TRBV18,TGTGCCAGCTCACCAGAGCCGGGGACAGGGGTAGGCTACACCTTC,CASSPEPGTGVGYTF
TRBJ1-4,few,TRBD1,18,TRBV12-3/TRBV12-4,TGTGCCAGCAGTTTGAATTATGACAGGGGGGTAACTAATGAAAAACTGTTTTTT,CASSLNYDRGVTNEKLFF
TRBJ1-1,.,TRBD1,13,TRBV28,TGTGCCAGCAACCAACAGGGACAGTCTGAAGCTTTCTTT,CASNQQGQSEAFF
TRBJ1-4,.,.,14,TRBV30,TGTGCCTGGAGGTCGCCCGCGGAGCATGAAAAACTGTTTTTT,CAWRSPAEHEKLFF
TRBJ2-5,once,TRBD1,14,TRBV7-7,TGTGCCAGCAGCTTAGGACAGGGGCGTAAGACCCAGTACTTC,CASSLGQGRKTQYF
TRBJ1-2,many,.,15,TRBV12-3/TRBV12-4,TGTGCCAGCAGGACGGACCCACCAACTAACTATGGCTACACCTTC,CASRTDPPTNYGYTF
TRBJ2-7,many,TRBD1,15,TRBV24-1,TGTGCCACCAGTGAGCCTGGACAGGGGGCGCGCGAGCAGTACTTC,CATSEPGQGAREQYF
TRBJ2-3,many,TRBD2,14,TRBV6-5,TGTGCCAGCAGTCCGCGAACTAGCGGTGATACGCAGTATTTT,CASSPRTSGDTQYF
TRBJ2-5,few,.,15,TRBV4-1,TGCGCCAGCAGCCAAGATAGGACCGTCCAAGAGACCCAGTACTTC,CASSQDRTVQETQYF
TRBJ2-2,.,.,20,TRBV7-8,TGTGCCAGCAGCCCGGGGGCGGCAGATAATCGAAAAACGAACACCGGGGAGCTGTTTTTT,CASSPGAADNRKTNTGELFF
TRBJ1-1,many,.,15,TRBV20-1,TGCAGTGCTAGAGATTCGGGGGGGCGGAACACTGAAGCTTTCTTT,CSARDSGGRNTEAFF
TRBJ2-3,few,TRBD2,17,TRBV9,TGTGCCAGCAGCCCCGGGGACTACCGAGAATTCACAGATACGCAGTATTTT,CASSPGDYREFTDTQYF
TRBJ2-7,many,TRBD2,15,TRBV5-1,TGCGCCAGCAGCTTACTAGCGGAGGACGCCTACGAGCAGTACTTC,CASSLLAEDAYEQYF
TRBJ2-1,many,TRBD1,17,TRBV11-3,TGTGCCAGCAGCCTGCTTGGACAGGAGCCTTCCTACAATGAGCAGTTCTTC,CASSLLGQEPSYNEQFF
TRBJ2-1,many,.,11,TRBV20-1,TGCAGTGCTACAGGGAACAATGAGCAGTTCTTC,CSATGNNEQFF
TRBJ2-7,many,TRBD2,16,TRBV10-3,TGTGCCATCAGAACAGGACTAGCGGGAGAGGCCCACGAGCAGTACTTC,CAIRTGLAGEAHEQYF
TRBJ1-5,few,TRBD1,14,TRBV20-1,TGCAGTGCGGGACAGGGGATCAGCAATCAGCCCCAGCATTTT,CSAGQGISNQPQHF
TRBJ2-2,many,.,21,TRBV7-2,TGTGCCAGCAGCTTAGCGAGTAGGTCCAGGGCTCGGTTCAGAAACACCGGGGAGCTGTTTTTT,CASSLASRSRARFRNTGELFF
TRBJ1-1,few,.,15,TRBV5-1,TGCGCCAGCAGCTTGTGGGGGGGACACAACACTGAAGCTTTCTTT,CASSLWGGHNTEAFF
TRBJ2-7,many,.,14,TRBV29-1,TGCAGCGTTGGGAGGGGGCTCGCCTCCTACGAGCAGTACTTC,CSVGRGLASYEQYF
TRBJ2-1,few,TRBD1,16,TRBV25-1,TGTGCCAGCAGTGAACCACCGGGACAGAAGTACAATGAGCAGTTCTTC,CASSEPPGQKYNEQFF
TRBJ2-1,many,TRBD2,15,TRBV5-1,TGCGCCAGCAGCTTTTTCGCGGGAGAGATCAATGAGCAGTTCTTC,CASSFFAGEINEQFF